The rows below give T cell receptor beta chains drawn from one sample of a study of technical replicates of blood from a few donors. TCRdb keeps only in-frame clones here, not all; method: immunoSEQ multiplex PCR. The profile shows 65,000 to 90,000 clones, 95% to 98% of them singletons. The sample was T cells isolated from PBMCs. These receptor sequences come from a human donor in good health. CDR3s include the opening cysteine and the closing phenylalanine or tryptophan. The size of a clone is reported for some rows only, either as once, few or many, or as a class for expanded clones.

NA,TRBV4-3,TRBJ2-5,CASSQDLFRDLGETQYF
NA,TRBV4-1,TRBJ2-5,CASSQDRLRGLETQYF
NA,TRBV18,TRBJ2-5,CASSVLAGGHQETQYF
NA,TRBV7-3,TRBJ2-1,CASSQTGGASYNEQFF
NA,TRBV6-6,TRBJ1-5,CASRSDREGQPQHF
NA,TRBV29-1,TRBJ2-7,CSVEVAQGYYEQYF
NA,TRBV27,TRBJ1-2,CASSFRAGNNYGYTF
NA,TRBV28,TRBJ2-7,CASSRGGAGLSYEQYF
NA,TRBV29-1,TRBJ1-2,CSVGTGWTNYGYTF
NA,TRBV27,TRBJ1-2,CASSRYDRGPYGYTF
NA,TRBV23-1,TRBJ1-5,CASSQSTGGCQPQHF
NA,TRBV13,TRBJ2-7,CASSLGSGTGAYEQYF
NA,TRBV7-8,TRBJ1-2,CASRGGGEGGYTF
NA,TRBV5-4,TRBJ2-2,CASRRGAAGELFF
NA,TRBV4-1,TRBJ2-4,CASSRPDRTKNIQYF
NA,TRBV27,TRBJ2-7,CASTSLGQGTNEQYF
NA,TRBV6-1,TRBJ2-1,CASSRSGQSYNEQFF
once,TRBV9,TRBJ2-7,CASSPYSGSNLYEQYF
NA,TRBV14,TRBJ1-4,CASSPLGEKLFF
once,TRBV2,TRBJ1-2,CASRAVLGQESYGYTF
NA,TRBV5-4,TRBJ2-1,CASSNAREAYNEQFF
NA,TRBV11-3,TRBJ2-7,CASSRTGESYEQYF
once,TRBV7-9,TRBJ1-2,CASSFGQGNYGYTF
NA,TRBV7-6,TRBJ2-1,CASSQEREVISYNEQFF
NA,TRBV18,TRBJ2-7,CASSPTGVSSYEQYF
NA,TRBV25-1,TRBJ1-1,CASSEPPGQGVGPEAFF
NA,TRBV28,TRBJ2-7,CASSTLGQSSYEQYF
once,TRBV7-9,TRBJ2-1,CASSPRTKEGPTHEQFF
once,TRBV5-1,TRBJ1-5,CASSLDSGGGQPQHF
NA,TRBV19,TRBJ1-5,CASSQGGKQPQHF
NA,TRBV23-1,TRBJ2-7,CASSQLGPYYEQYF
NA,TRBV6-1,TRBJ1-2,CASSFQTGGLGYTF
NA,TRBV5-4,TRBJ1-1,CASSDEGGNTEAFF
NA,TRBV2,TRBJ1-3,CASSDTYASGNTIYF
NA,TRBV6-5,TRBJ2-1,CASRPQLAGNNEQFF
NA,TRBV10-2,TRBJ1-1,CASSPNPENTEAFF
NA,TRBV7-3,TRBJ1-1,CASSLSVNTEAFF
NA,TRBV9,TRBJ2-5,CASSVGLAGGYQETQYF
once,TRBV7-2,TRBJ2-1,CASSLGLAEADEQFF
NA,TRBV28,TRBJ1-1,CASSYSGGRDTEAFF
NA,TRBV13,TRBJ1-1,CASSSNYGDLLNTEAFF
NA,TRBV16,TRBJ2-5,CASSQSLTGGTETQYF
NA,TRBV12-5,TRBJ2-7,CASGLALWSSYEQYF
NA,TRBV4-1,TRBJ2-5,CASSQVGLASETQYF
NA,TRBV27,TRBJ2-3,CASSRRGGLAATDTQYF